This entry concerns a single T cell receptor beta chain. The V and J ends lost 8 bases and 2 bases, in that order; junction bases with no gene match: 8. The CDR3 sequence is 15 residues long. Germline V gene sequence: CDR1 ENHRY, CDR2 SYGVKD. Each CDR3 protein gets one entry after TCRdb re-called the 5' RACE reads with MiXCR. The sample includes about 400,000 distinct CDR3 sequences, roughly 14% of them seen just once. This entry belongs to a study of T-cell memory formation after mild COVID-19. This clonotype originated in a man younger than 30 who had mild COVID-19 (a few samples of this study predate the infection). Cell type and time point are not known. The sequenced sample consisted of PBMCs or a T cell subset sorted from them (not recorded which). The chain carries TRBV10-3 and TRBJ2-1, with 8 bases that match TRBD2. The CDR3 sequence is CAISGGLQTYNEQFF. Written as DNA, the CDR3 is TGTGCCATCTCGGGGGGGCTGCAAACCTACAATGAGCAGTTCTTC.